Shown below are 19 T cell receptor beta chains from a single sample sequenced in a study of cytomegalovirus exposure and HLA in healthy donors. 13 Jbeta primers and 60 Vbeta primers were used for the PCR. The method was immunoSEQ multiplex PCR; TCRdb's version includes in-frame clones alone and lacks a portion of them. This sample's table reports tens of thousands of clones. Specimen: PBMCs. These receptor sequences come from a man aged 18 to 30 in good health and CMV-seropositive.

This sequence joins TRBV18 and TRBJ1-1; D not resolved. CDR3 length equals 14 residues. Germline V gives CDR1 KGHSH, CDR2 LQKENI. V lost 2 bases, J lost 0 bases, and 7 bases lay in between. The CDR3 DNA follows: TGTGCCAGCTCACCAGAGTTACTGAACACTGAAGCTTTCTTT. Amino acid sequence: CASSPELLNTEAFF.

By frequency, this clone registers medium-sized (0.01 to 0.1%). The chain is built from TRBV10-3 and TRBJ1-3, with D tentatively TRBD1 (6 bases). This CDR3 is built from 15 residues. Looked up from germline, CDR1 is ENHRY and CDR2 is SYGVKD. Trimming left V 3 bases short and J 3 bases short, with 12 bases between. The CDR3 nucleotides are TGTGCCATCAGTGACCCGACAGGATATGGAAACACCATATATTTT. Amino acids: CAISDPTGYGNTIYF.

The CDR3 protein is CASKGARSYEQYF. As DNA, the CDR3 is TGTGCCAGCAAGGGGGCGAGGTCCTACGAGCAGTACTTC. The rearrangement joins TRBV28 to TRBJ2-7; 7 nucleotides match TRBD1. CDR1 and CDR2 from the germline V gene are MDHEN and SYDVKM. The CDR3 extends over 13 amino acids. With V trimmed by 7 bases and J by 1 base, 4 bases remained unmatched.

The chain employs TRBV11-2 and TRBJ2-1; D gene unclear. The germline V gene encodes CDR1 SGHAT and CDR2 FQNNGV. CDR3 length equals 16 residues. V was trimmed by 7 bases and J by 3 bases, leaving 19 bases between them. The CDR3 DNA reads TGTGCCAGCAAGGTTGGCGAACAGAACTTCTACAATGAGCAGTTCTTC. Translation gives CASKVGEQNFYNEQFF.

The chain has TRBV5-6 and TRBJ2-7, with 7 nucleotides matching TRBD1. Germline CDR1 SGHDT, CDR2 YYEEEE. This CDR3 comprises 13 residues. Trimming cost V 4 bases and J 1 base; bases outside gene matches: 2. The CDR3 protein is CASSPGQSYEQYF. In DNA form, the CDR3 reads TGTGCCAGCAGCCCGGGACAGTCCTACGAGCAGTACTTC.

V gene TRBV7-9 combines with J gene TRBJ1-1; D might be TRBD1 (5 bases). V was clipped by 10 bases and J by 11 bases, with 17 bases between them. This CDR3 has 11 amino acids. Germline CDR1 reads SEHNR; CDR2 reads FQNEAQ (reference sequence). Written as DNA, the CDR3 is TGTGCCATTACTCTTAGAAGGGGCGCTTTCTTT. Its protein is CAITLRRGAFF. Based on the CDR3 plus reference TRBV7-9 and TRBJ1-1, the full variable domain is DTGVSQNPRHKITKRGQNVTFRCDPISEHNRLYWYRQTLGQGPEFLTYFQNEAQLEKSRLLSDRFSAERPKGSFSTLEIQRTEQGDSAMYLCAITLRRGAFFGQGTRLTVV.

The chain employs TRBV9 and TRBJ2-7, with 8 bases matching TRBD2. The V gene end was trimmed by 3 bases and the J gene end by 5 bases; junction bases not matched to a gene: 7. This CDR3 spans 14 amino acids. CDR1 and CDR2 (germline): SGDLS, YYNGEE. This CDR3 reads CASSASSGRDEQYF. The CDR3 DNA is TGTGCCAGCAGCGCCTCTAGCGGGCGCGACGAGCAGTACTTC.

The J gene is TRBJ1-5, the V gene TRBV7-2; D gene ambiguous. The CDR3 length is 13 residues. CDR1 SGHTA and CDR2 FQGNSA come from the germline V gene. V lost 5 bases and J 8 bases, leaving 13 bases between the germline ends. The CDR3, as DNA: TGTGCCAGCAGCAACGGCCCCGCGGAGCCCCAGCATTTT. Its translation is CASSNGPAEPQHF.

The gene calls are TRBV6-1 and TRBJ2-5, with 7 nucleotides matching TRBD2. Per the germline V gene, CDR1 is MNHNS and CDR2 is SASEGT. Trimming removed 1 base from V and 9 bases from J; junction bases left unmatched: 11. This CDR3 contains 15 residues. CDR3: CASSEEAGYPTSQYF. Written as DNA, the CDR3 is TGTGCCAGCAGTGAAGAAGCGGGGTACCCTACGTCCCAGTACTTC.

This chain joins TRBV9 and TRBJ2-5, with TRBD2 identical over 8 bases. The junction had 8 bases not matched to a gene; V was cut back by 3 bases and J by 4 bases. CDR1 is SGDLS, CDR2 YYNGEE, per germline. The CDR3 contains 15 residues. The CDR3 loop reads CASSASGGLSETQYF. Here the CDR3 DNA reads TGTGCCAGCAGCGCTTCGGGAGGGCTCTCAGAGACCCAGTACTTC.

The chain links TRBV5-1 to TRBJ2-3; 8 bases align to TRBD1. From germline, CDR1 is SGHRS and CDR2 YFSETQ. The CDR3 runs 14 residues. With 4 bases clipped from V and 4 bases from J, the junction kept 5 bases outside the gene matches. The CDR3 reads CASSVGQGPDTQYF. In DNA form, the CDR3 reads TGCGCCAGCAGCGTTGGACAGGGCCCAGATACGCAGTATTTT.

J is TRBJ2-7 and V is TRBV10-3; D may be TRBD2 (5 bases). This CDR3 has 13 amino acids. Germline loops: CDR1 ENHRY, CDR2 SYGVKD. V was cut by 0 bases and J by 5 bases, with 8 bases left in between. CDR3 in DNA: TGTGCCATCAGTGAGTCAGCGGCCCACGAGCAGTACTTC. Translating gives CAISESAAHEQYF.

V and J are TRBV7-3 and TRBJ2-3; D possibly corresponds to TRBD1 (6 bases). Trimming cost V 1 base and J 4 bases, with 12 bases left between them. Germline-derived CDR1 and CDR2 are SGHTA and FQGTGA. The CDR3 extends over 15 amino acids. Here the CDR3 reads CASSLNRVGADTQYF. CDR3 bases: TGTGCCAGCAGCTTAAACAGGGTAGGCGCAGATACGCAGTATTTT.

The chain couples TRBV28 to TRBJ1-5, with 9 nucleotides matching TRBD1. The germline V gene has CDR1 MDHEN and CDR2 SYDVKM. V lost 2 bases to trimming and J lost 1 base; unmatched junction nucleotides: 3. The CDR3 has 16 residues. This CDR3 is CASSLPGTGSNQPQHF. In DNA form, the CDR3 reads TGTGCCAGCAGTTTACCAGGGACAGGGAGCAATCAGCCCCAGCATTTT.

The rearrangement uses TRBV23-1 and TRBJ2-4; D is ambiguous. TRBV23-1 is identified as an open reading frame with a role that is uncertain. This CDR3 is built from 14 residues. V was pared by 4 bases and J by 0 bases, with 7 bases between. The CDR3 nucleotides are TGCGCCAGCAGTCGGCAGATAGCCAAAAACATTCAGTACTTC. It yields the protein CASSRQIAKNIQYF.

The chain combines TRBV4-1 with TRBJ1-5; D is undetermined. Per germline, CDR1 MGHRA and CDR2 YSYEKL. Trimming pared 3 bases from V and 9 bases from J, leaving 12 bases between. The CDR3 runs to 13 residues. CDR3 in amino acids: CASSHQWERPQHF. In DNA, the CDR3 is TGCGCCAGCAGCCACCAGTGGGAGAGGCCCCAGCATTTT.

The CDR3 region is CASSLAGVGETQYF. CDR3 nucleotide sequence: TGTGCCAGCAGTTTAGCGGGAGTAGGTGAGACCCAGTACTTC. The rearrangement links TRBV2 to TRBJ2-5, with 9 bases matching TRBD2. CDR3 length equals 14 residues. In germline, CDR1 is SNHLY, CDR2 FYNNEI. V lost 5 bases to trimming and J lost 5 bases; unmatched junction nucleotides: 6.

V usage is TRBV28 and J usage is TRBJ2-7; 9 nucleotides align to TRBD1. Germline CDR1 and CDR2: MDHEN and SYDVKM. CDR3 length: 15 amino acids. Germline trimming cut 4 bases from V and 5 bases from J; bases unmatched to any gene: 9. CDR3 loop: CASSSLTGGRDEQYF. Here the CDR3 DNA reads TGTGCCAGCAGTTCGCTGACAGGGGGAAGGGACGAGCAGTACTTC.

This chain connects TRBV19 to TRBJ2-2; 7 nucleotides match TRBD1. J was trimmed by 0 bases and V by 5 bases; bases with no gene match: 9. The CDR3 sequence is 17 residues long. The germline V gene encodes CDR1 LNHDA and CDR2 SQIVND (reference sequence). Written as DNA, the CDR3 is TGTGCCAGTAGTGCAGGGGGTCCGGGCGCGAACACCGGGGAGCTGTTTTTT. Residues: CASSAGGPGANTGELFF.